This T cell receptor (beta chain) was retrieved from a study of blood T cell repertoires in COVID-19 (dated by TCRdb to 2020 to 2021). For the wider study: The collaborator samples originated in the United States, Italy and Spain and spanned the acute and convalescent phases of COVID-19. The prospective study material was composed of cDNA or gDNA derived from T cells, B-cell-depleted T cells, or PBMCs. The samples were drawn from the first 160 participants of the ongoing ImmuneRACE study and from 1,254 subjects provided by 6 global collaborators. Sample metadata almost always included a de-identified subject ID, COVID-19 status, age in years and sex. The dataset comprised deeply sampled blood TCRbeta repertoires from subjects exposed to, actively infected with, or recovered from COVID-19. A freely available public database, intended as a resource for researchers studying the immune response to SARS-CoV-2, is where the repertoires were released. Where available, HLA class I and class II types were taken from metadata supplied by the sample provider and were not determined by assay-based typing.

About this clone itself: Which antigen it targets is not known. The sample holds no much larger clone one base away, and base qualities are not on file.

V lost 3 bases and J lost 4 bases, and the count of bases not matched to a germline gene is 12. The germline V gene gives CDR1 as KGHSH and CDR2 as LQKENI. CDR3 length: 17 amino acids, cysteine to phenylalanine. The entry retains the CDR3 DNA only, 51 bases that are in frame from base 1. Participants in the prospective study were aged roughly 18 to 100 years, lived in some 24 United States geographic areas, and enrolled through a virtual design. To assign participants to cohorts, the prospective study relied on clinical history that participants themselves reported in a screening survey and a study questionnaire. Recovered participants in ImmuneRACE Cohort 3 were defined as having two consecutive negative NP/OP PCR tests, clearance from a healthcare professional, or resolution of symptoms. In the prospective study, mobile phlebotomists collected whole blood, serum and a nasopharyngeal or oropharyngeal swab from each participant. Prospective study participants could optionally give additional blood draws and questionnaires over an approximately 2-month period. Blood samples from the prospective study were shipped frozen or at room temperature prior to DNA extraction.

General study outcomes and caveats: The amount of clinical and demographic metadata varied by source and participant and was provided uncurated.

TCRbeta CDR3 regions were amplified from genomic DNA by means of the immunoSEQ Assay, a bias-controlled multiplex PCR. The study's own analysis went as follows. Nucleated cell counts per sample were estimated from amplification of reference gene primers within the assay. Sequence reads were collapsed and filtered to measure the absolute abundance of every unique TCRbeta CDR3 rearrangement. For each sample, productive Simpson clonality was calculated as the square root of Simpson's diversity index over productive rearrangements. TCRdb provides this immuneACCESS table in a form limited to in-frame rearrangements. Some clones are lacking; in checked studies, under half of them reflect an unresolved V gene, and why the rest are absent is not known. V and J calls and clone size come straight from that table; D and trimming were deduced from the DNA. This sample has 200,000 to 250,000 clones in its table, and about 84% of those were observed once. The leading ten clones occupy around 2.1% of the sample.

This sequence was found in a woman in her 50s who had recovered from COVID-19. This chain is built from TRBV18 and TRBJ2-7; 10 bases in the junction line up with TRBD2. Sequencing input: PBMCs or T cells enriched from blood (not recorded which). The nucleotide sequence is given as TGTGCCAGCTCACCGGGGTCTAGCGGGAGTGGTGGGTACGAGCAGTACTTC. It encodes CASSPGSSGSGGYEQYF.